The 18 T cell receptor beta chains reported below all come from one sample, sequenced in a study of chemoradiotherapy in HPV16-positive cancers. The assay was immunoSEQ multiplex PCR, and TCRdb's table has in-frame clones only and misses some. The sample shows 2,000 to 2,500 clones, about three quarters of them seen only once. Collection took place from a patient who underwent chemoradiotherapy. These receptors came from a human donor with HPV-associated anogenital cancer.

V and J are TRBV15 and TRBJ2-1; TRBD2 aligns across 7 bases. Germline-derived CDR1 and CDR2 are LNHNV and YYDKDF (reference sequence). The CDR3 is made up of 16 amino acids. V shed 5 bases, J shed 0 bases, and the junction held 7 bases outside the gene matches. The CDR3 protein is CATSPSGASSYNEQFF. The CDR3 region has the DNA TGTGCCACCAGCCCAAGCGGGGCCAGCTCCTACAATGAGCAGTTCTTC.

The chain couples TRBV28 to TRBJ1-2; D ambiguous. The CDR3 has 13 residues. Trimming shortened V by 7 bases and J by 9 bases, and 18 bases separated the two germline ends. CDR1 and CDR2 (germline): MDHEN, SYDVKM. This CDR3 reads CASINIHGKSYTF. CDR3 nucleotide sequence: TGTGCCAGCATAAATATTCACGGGAAAAGCTACACCTTC.

The J gene is TRBJ2-7, the V gene TRBV27; 7 positions agree with TRBD2. The J segment lost 3 bases and the V segment lost 8 bases, leaving 13 bases of the junction unmatched. The CDR3 loop spans 15 amino acids. The germline V gene has CDR1 MNHEY and CDR2 SMNVEV (reference sequence). The CDR3 coding sequence is TGTGCCAGCCGTCCAGGAGCGGGGATAGACTACGAGCAGTACTTC. Translating it yields CASRPGAGIDYEQYF.

The chain combines TRBV10-3 with TRBJ2-1; D call uncertain. This CDR3 comprises 14 residues. Germline V gene data show CDR1 as ENHRY and CDR2 as SYGVKD. V was pared by 4 bases and J by 1 base, with 8 bases between. CDR3 sequence reads: CAISGIESYNEQFF. In nucleotides, the CDR3 is TGTGCCATCAGTGGTATTGAATCCTACAATGAGCAGTTCTTC.

V gene TRBV28 combines with J gene TRBJ2-2; 14 bases match TRBD2. Per germline, CDR1 MDHEN and CDR2 SYDVKM. This CDR3 comprises 17 residues. V lost 6 bases and J lost 4; bases outside the gene matches: 7. CDR3 bases: TGTGCCAGCAGCCGGGGACTAGCGGGAGTGTCCACCGGGGAGCTGTTTTTT. This translates into CASSRGLAGVSTGELFF.

This clone was seen once. The J gene is TRBJ2-1, the V gene TRBV11-2; 8 nucleotides match TRBD2. The germline CDR1 and CDR2 sequences are SGHAT and FQNNGV. The V segment lost 6 bases and the J segment 10 bases; nucleotides outside the gene matches: 14. This CDR3 region has 15 residues. The CDR3 coding sequence is TGTGCCAGCAGGGGTGGTAGCGGGATTCCTAAGGAGCAGTTCTTC. As protein: CASRGGSGIPKEQFF. Supplemented by reference TRBV11-2 and TRBJ2-1, the full variable domain reads EAGVAQSPRYKIIEKRQSVAFWCNPISGHATLYWYQQILGQGPKLLIQFQNNGVVDDSQLPKDRFSAERLKGVDSTLKIQPAKLEDSAVYLCASRGGSGIPKEQFFGPGTRLTVL.

This clone ranks as large. The gene calls are TRBV11-2 and TRBJ2-1; no clear D gene. CDR3 length: 12 amino acids. The germline CDR1 and CDR2 sequences are SGHAT and FQNNGV. V lost 4 bases, J lost 9 bases, and 10 bases lay in between. The DNA of the CDR3 is TGTGCCAGCAGCTCCAGACTTGGTGAGCAGTTCTTC. Translation gives CASSSRLGEQFF. The full variable domain, in which reference TRBV11-2 and TRBJ2-1 provide the parts outside the CDR3, is EAGVAQSPRYKIIEKRQSVAFWCNPISGHATLYWYQQILGQGPKLLIQFQNNGVVDDSQLPKDRFSAERLKGVDSTLKIQPAKLEDSAVYLCASSSRLGEQFFGPGTRLTVL.

V gene TRBV28 combines with J gene TRBJ2-7; 9 bases align to TRBD1. From germline, CDR1 is MDHEN and CDR2 SYDVKM. J gave up 7 bases and V 2 bases, and 3 bases lay outside the gene matches. This CDR3 has 13 amino acids. In DNA form, the CDR3 reads TGTGCCAGCAGTTTAGACAGGGGGGGGGAGCAGTACTTC. It yields the protein CASSLDRGGEQYF.

This clone was counted a single time. This chain connects TRBV6-1 to TRBJ1-2; D gene ambiguous. V was clipped by 2 bases and J by 4 bases, with 11 bases between them. Germline CDR1 MNHNS, CDR2 SASEGT. The CDR3 is 14 amino acids. The CDR3 loop is CASSEQGQTYGYTF. In nucleotides, the CDR3 is TGTGCCAGCAGTGAACAAGGTCAGACCTATGGCTACACCTTC.

The J gene is TRBJ1-2, the V gene TRBV28, with TRBD1 identical over 7 bases. The V gene's germline CDR1 is MDHEN and CDR2 SYDVKM. Unmatched junction bases numbered 4, after V lost 6 bases and J lost 6 bases. This CDR3 spans 12 amino acids. CDR3 protein: CASSDRANGYTF. CDR3 nucleotides: TGTGCCAGCAGCGACAGGGCCAATGGCTACACCTTC.

The sample holds a few counts of this clone. The CDR3 nucleotides read TGCGCCAGCAGCCAACGGGACAGCTCCTCTGGAAACACCATATATTTT. Translation gives CASSQRDSSSGNTIYF. The V gene is TRBV5-1, the J gene TRBJ1-3, with 7 positions matching TRBD1. This CDR3 has 16 residues. The ends lost 4 bases at V and 0 bases at J; junction bases unmatched: 7. Germline V gene data show CDR1 as SGHRS and CDR2 as YFSETQ.

V gene TRBV14 combines with J gene TRBJ1-6, with D maybe TRBD1 (6 bases). V lost 6 bases, J lost 2 bases, and 8 bases lay in between. Germline V lookup: CDR1 SGHDN, CDR2 FVKESK. The CDR3 consists of 14 residues. CDR3 sequence: CASRRDTYNSPLHF. The CDR3 nucleotides are TGTGCCAGCAGGCGGGACACCTATAATTCACCCCTCCACTTT. Based on the CDR3 plus reference TRBV14 and TRBJ1-6, the full variable domain is EAGVTQFPSHSVIEKGQTVTLRCDPISGHDNLYWYRRVMGKEIKFLLHFVKESKQDESGMPNNRFLAERTGGTYSTLKVQPAELEDSGVYFCASRRDTYNSPLHFGNGTRLTVT.

V gene TRBV28 combines with J gene TRBJ1-3, with 10 bases aligning to TRBD1. From germline, CDR1 is MDHEN and CDR2 SYDVKM. V lost 8 bases, J lost 10 bases, and 8 bases stayed unmatched. The CDR3 has 13 amino acids. The CDR3: CASSGQGVYTIYF. Here the CDR3 DNA reads TGTGCCAGCTCAGGACAGGGGGTATATACCATATATTTT. The full variable domain, its missing parts supplied by reference TRBV28 and TRBJ1-3, is DVKVTQSSRYLVKRTGEKVFLECVQDMDHENMFWYRQDPGLGLRLIYFSYDVKMKEKGDIPEGYSVSREKKERFSLILESASTNQTSMYLCASSGQGVYTIYFGEGSWLTVV.

V gene TRBV6-5 combines with J gene TRBJ2-2; D is undetermined. The CDR3 spans 15 residues. Trimming took off 4 bases at V and 1 base at J, with 10 bases between the two ends. Germline CDR1 is MNHEY and CDR2 is SVGAGI. CDR3 DNA: TGTGCCAGCAGTTCCTCGGGTCAGAACACCGGGGAGCTGTTTTTT. Translated, it gives CASSSSGQNTGELFF.

J is TRBJ1-2 and V is TRBV4-1; unclear D gene. V was shortened by 0 bases and J by 8 bases, with 16 bases between the two germline ends. CDR1 is MGHRA and CDR2 is YSYEKL in the germline V gene. This CDR3 spans 15 amino acids. The CDR3 loop is CASSQDIAPWEGYTF. CDR3 DNA sequence: TGCGCCAGCAGCCAAGATATCGCCCCTTGGGAGGGCTACACCTTC.

The chain links TRBV5-1 to TRBJ2-2, with D unresolved. Deletions cut 3 bases from V and 6 bases from J, with 9 bases between. Germline V gene lookup returns CDR1 SGHRS and CDR2 YFSETQ. The CDR3 extends over 13 amino acids. CDR3: CASSSLPPGELFF. The CDR3 nucleotides are TGCGCCAGCAGCTCTCTTCCTCCCGGGGAGCTGTTTTTT.

V gene TRBV19 combines with J gene TRBJ1-1, with D possibly being TRBD1 (5 bases). CDR1 and CDR2 (germline): LNHDA, SQIVND (reference sequence). The germline V and J ends were trimmed by 6 bases and 1 base, with 12 bases remaining between them. CDR3 size: 14 residues. CDR3 amino acids: CASRPGRGNTEAFF. The CDR3 nucleotides read TGTGCCAGTAGACCGGGACGGGGGAACACTGAAGCTTTCTTT. The variable domain in full, with the rest retrieved from reference TRBV19 and TRBJ1-1, is DGGITQSPKYLFRKEGQNVTLSCEQNLNHDAMYWYRQDPGQGLRLIYYSQIVNDFQKGDIAEGYSVSREKKESFPLTVTSAQKNPTAFYLCASRPGRGNTEAFFGQGTRLTVV.

In DNA, the CDR3 is TGTGCCTGGACAGGGATATATAATTCACCCCTCCACTTT. This encodes CAWTGIYNSPLHF. The chain uses TRBV30 and TRBJ1-6, with a possible D match to TRBD1 (5 bases). The CDR3 loop spans 13 amino acids. V lost 4 bases and J lost 4, with 8 bases in between. Germline assignment: CDR1 GTSNPN and CDR2 SVGIG (reference sequence).